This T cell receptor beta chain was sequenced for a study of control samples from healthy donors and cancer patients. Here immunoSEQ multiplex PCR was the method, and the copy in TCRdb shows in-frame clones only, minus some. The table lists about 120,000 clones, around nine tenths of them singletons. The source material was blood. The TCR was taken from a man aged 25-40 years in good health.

CDR3 region: CASSQETVNYGYTF. The CDR3 coding sequence is TGTGCCAGCAGCCAGGAGACAGTTAACTATGGCTACACCTTC. This chain uses TRBV3-1 (or the pseudogene TRBV3-2) with TRBJ1-2; possible D gene TRBD1, 5 bases. The CDR3 is 14 residues long. CDR1 is LGHDT and CDR2 is YNNKEL in the germline V gene (reference sequence). V was trimmed by 3 bases and J by 1 base, leaving 9 bases between them.